This T cell receptor (beta chain) came from a study of cytomegalovirus exposure and HLA in healthy donors. The study, taken as a whole, reports: Presence/absence analyses assumed roughly uniform sequencing depth across donors.

The study ran its PCR with 60 Vbeta and 13 Jbeta primers. The method was immunoSEQ multiplex PCR; TCRdb's version includes in-frame clones alone and lacks a portion of them. Of roughly 92,000 clones in the sample, 65% to 90% were seen once. V was clipped by 1 base and J by 1 base, with 11 bases between them. CDR3 length: 15 amino acids. Germline loops: CDR1 MGHRA, CDR2 YSYEKL. Turning to this clone: Its target is not known.

The gene calls are TRBV4-1 and TRBJ2-7, with D perhaps matching TRBD1 (6 bases). This receptor was obtained from a woman between 65 and 79 years old in good health and CMV-seropositive. Input material: PBMCs. CDR3 nucleotides: TGCGCCAGCAGCCAAGCGTGGACAGCTTCCTACGAGCAGTACTTC. Its translation is CASSQAWTASYEQYF.